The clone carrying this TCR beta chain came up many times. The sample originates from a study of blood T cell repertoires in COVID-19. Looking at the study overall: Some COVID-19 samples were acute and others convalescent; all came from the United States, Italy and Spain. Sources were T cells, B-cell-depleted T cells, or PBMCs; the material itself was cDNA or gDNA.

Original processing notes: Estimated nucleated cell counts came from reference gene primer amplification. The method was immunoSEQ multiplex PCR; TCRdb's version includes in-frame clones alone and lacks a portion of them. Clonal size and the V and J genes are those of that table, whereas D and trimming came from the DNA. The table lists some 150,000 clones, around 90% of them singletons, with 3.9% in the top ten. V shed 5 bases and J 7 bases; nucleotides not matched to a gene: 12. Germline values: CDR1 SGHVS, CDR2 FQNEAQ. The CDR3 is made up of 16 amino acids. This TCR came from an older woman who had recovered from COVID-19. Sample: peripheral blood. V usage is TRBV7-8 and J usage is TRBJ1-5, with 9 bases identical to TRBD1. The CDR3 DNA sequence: TGTGCCAGCAGCCCCCGAGGGACAGGGCGGGGACAGCCCCAGCATTTT. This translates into CASSPRGTGRGQPQHF. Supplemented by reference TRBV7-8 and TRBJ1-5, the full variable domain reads GAGVSQSPRYKVAKRGQDVALRCDPISGHVSLFWYQQALGQGPEFLTYFQNEAQLDKSGLPSDRFFAERPEGSVSTLKIQRTQQEDSAVYLCASSPRGTGRGQPQHFGDGTRLSIL.